This T cell receptor beta chain was retrieved from a study of blood T cell repertoires in COVID-19. About the study: Samples taken during acute and convalescent COVID-19 were collected in the United States, Italy and Spain. Nucleic acid was either cDNA or gDNA, and it came from T cells, B-cell-depleted T cells, or PBMCs.

The germline V gene has CDR1 MDHEN and CDR2 SYDVKM. V lost 2 bases to trimming and J lost 0 bases, with 7 bases between them. The CDR3 is made up of 14 amino acids. Per the original data handling: Nucleated cell number was recorded as an estimate derived from reference gene primer amplification. Repertoires were generated with immunoSEQ multiplex PCR, while TCRdb's copy carries only in-frame clones and drops some. D and trimming come from the DNA, and the V and J calls and clone size come from that table. The table lists more than 100,000 clones, 85% to 90% of them singletons. The chain links TRBV28 to TRBJ1-1, with unresolved D. This sequence was found in a man aged 45-60 years with active or convalescent COVID-19. Sequencing input: peripheral blood. The CDR3 bases are TGTGCCAGCAGTTTACACAGAGTGAACACTGAAGCTTTCTTT. Its translation: CASSLHRVNTEAFF.